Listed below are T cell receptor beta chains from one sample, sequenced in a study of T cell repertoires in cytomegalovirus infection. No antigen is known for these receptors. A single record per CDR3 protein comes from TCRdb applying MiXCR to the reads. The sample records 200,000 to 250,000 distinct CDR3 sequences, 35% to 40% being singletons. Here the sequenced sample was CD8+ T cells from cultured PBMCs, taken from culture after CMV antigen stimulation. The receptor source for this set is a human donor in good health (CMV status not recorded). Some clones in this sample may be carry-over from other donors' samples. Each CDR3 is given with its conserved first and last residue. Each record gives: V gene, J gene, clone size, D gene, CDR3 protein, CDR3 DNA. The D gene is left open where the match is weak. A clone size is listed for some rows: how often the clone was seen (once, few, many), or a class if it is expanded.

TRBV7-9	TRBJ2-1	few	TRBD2	CASSLPGGRNEQFF	TGTGCCAGCAGCTTACCGGGAGGACGAAATGAGCAGTTCTTC
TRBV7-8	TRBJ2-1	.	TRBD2	CASSWFVAGHGGNEQFF	TGTGCCAGCAGCTGGTTCGTAGCGGGTCACGGGGGGAATGAGCAGTTCTTC
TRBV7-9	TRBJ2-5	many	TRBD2	CASRPGTIQETQYF	TGTGCCAGCAGACCCGGGACTATCCAAGAGACCCAGTACTTC
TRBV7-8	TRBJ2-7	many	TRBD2	CASSSPLAGGTIYEQYF	TGTGCCAGCAGCTCGCCACTAGCGGGAGGGACCATATACGAGCAGTACTTC
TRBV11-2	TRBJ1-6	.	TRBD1	CASSEYRDRVNPYNSPLHF	TGTGCCAGCAGCGAATACCGGGACAGGGTGAACCCCTATAATTCACCCCTCCACTTT
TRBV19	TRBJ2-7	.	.	CASRPRGADSYEQYF	TGTGCCAGCCGACCCCGAGGCGCCGACTCCTACGAGCAGTACTTC
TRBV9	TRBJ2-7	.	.	CASSVADRLGNEQYF	TGTGCCAGCAGCGTAGCTGATCGTCTGGGGAACGAGCAGTACTTC
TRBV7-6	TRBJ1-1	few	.	CASSPRPQNTEAFF	TGTGCCAGCAGCCCCAGACCCCAGAACACTGAAGCTTTCTTT
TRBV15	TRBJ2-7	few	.	CATRLAAGNEQYF	TGTGCCACCAGACTCGCCGCGGGGAACGAGCAGTACTTC
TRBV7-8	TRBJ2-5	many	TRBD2	CASSLQAGGAETQYF	TGTGCCAGCAGCCTGCAAGCGGGAGGAGCAGAGACCCAGTACTTC
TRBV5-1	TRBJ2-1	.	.	CASSLVSAQYNEQFF	TGCGCCAGCAGCTTGGTGTCAGCCCAATACAATGAGCAGTTCTTC
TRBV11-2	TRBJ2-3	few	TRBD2	CASSSLLAGLTDTQYF	TGTGCCAGCAGCTCCCTACTAGCGGGGCTCACAGATACGCAGTATTTT
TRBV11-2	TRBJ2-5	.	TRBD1	CASSLRDSGQMSQYF	TGTGCCAGCAGCTTACGGGACAGTGGGCAGATGTCCCAGTACTTC
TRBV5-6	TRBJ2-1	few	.	CASSLAEGNEQFF	TGTGCCAGCAGCTTGGCCGAGGGCAATGAGCAGTTCTTC
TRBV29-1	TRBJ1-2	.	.	CSVPARQTLYGYTF	TGCAGCGTTCCAGCGCGACAGACCCTCTATGGCTACACCTTC
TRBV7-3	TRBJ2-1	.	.	CASSSPPGIEQFF	TGTGCCAGCAGCTCCCCCCCCGGGATTGAGCAGTTCTTC
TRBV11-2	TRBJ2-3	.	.	CASSLVGWLVTDTQYF	TGTGCCAGCAGCTTAGTCGGGTGGCTAGTGACAGATACGCAGTATTTT
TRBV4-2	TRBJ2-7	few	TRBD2	CASSQEVLAGSYEQYF	TGTGCCAGCAGCCAAGAGGTGCTAGCGGGCTCCTACGAGCAGTACTTC
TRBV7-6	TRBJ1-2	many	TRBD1	CASSQRVPGGHYNYGYTF	TGTGCCAGCAGCCAAAGGGTCCCAGGGGGCCACTACAACTATGGCTACACCTTC
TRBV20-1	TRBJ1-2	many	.	CSAREGLGGYTF	TGCAGTGCTAGAGAGGGCCTGGGGGGCTACACCTTC
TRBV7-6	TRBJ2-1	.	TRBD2	CASSLAPGTSGDNEQFF	TGTGCCAGCAGCTTAGCCCCCGGGACTAGCGGAGACAATGAGCAGTTCTTC
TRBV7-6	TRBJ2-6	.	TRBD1	CASSLFGRGTGGAGANVLTF	TGTGCCAGCAGCTTATTCGGTCGGGGGACAGGGGGCGCTGGGGCCAACGTCCTGACTTTC
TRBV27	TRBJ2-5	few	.	CASSQGTGETQYF	TGTGCCAGCAGTCAGGGGACCGGTGAGACCCAGTACTTC
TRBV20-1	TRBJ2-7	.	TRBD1	CSAWTGVTDYEQYF	TGCAGTGCTTGGACAGGGGTAACAGACTACGAGCAGTACTTC
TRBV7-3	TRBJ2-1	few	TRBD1	CASSSTGDHQFF	TGTGCCAGCAGCTCTACAGGGGATCACCAGTTCTTC
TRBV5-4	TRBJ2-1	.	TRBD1	CASSLAGRDRGGNEQFF	TGTGCCAGCAGCTTGGCCGGACGGGACAGGGGAGGCAATGAGCAGTTCTTC